These T cell receptor beta chains were read from a single sample in a study of T cell repertoires in cytomegalovirus infection. These receptors' targets are unknown. Each CDR3 protein is one row after TCRdb ran MiXCR on the reads. The data contain approximately 730,000 distinct CDR3 sequences, roughly 36% of them seen just once; the ten biggest clones take up about 20%. Sequenced material: cultured PBMCs, taken from culture after CMV antigen stimulation. The receptors were gathered from a human donor in good health (CMV status not recorded). Some clones in this sample may be carry-over from other donors' samples. Both conserved end residues are part of each CDR3. D genes are given only for firm matches. Clone size appears in some rows only: once, few, many, or a class for an expanded clone.

TRBV7-6,.,TRBJ2-2,few,CASSLPTTGELFF,TGTGCCAGCAGCTTACCCACCACCGGGGAGCTGTTTTTT
TRBV2,TRBD2,TRBJ2-1,.,CASSVRRGGVYEQFF,TGTGCCAGCAGTGTCCGGCGGGGGGGTGTTTATGAGCAGTTCTTC
TRBV19,TRBD2,TRBJ2-7,.,CASSRLAGNYEQYF,TGTGCCAGTAGTCGACTAGCGGGAAACTACGAGCAGTACTTC
TRBV7-8,.,TRBJ2-4,few,CASSLRGQGGDIQYF,TGTGCCAGCAGCTTAAGAGGGCAGGGGGGTGACATTCAGTACTTC
TRBV7-6,TRBD2,TRBJ2-7,few,CASSSSGGQRYEQYF,TGTGCCAGCAGCTCCAGCGGGGGCCAGAGGTACGAGCAGTACTTC
TRBV27,.,TRBJ2-3,.,CASIPLRASTDTQYF,TGTGCCAGCATACCTCTGAGGGCTTCCACAGATACGCAGTATTTT
TRBV7-2,.,TRBJ2-5,.,CASSFWGIKETQYF,TGTGCCAGCAGCTTCTGGGGGATCAAAGAGACCCAGTACTTC
TRBV29-1,.,TRBJ2-7,few,CSANDGYEQYF,TGCAGCGCCAACGACGGGTACGAGCAGTACTTC
TRBV7-9,.,TRBJ1-3,.,CASSSNARAGNTIYF,TGTGCCAGCAGCTCGAACGCACGGGCAGGAAACACCATATATTTT
TRBV4-1,TRBD1,TRBJ1-2,.,CASSQPREGARFNYGYTF,TGCGCCAGCAGCCAACCCCGGGAGGGGGCTCGATTTAACTATGGCTACACCTTC
TRBV10-3,TRBD1,TRBJ2-1,few,CAISLRTGSYNEQFF,TGTGCCATCAGTCTAAGGACAGGGTCCTACAATGAGCAGTTCTTC
TRBV20-1,TRBD1,TRBJ2-7,.,CSARSGQGTTSYYEQYF,TGCAGTGCTAGGTCAGGACAGGGAACTACCTCCTATTACGAGCAGTACTTC
TRBV20-1,.,TRBJ2-3,.,CSARDLLAIDTQYF,TGCAGTGCTAGAGACCTTCTTGCCATAGATACGCAGTATTTT
TRBV2,.,TRBJ1-2,few,CASTGFLNYGYTF,TGTGCCAGCACGGGTTTCCTGAACTATGGCTACACCTTC
TRBV7-2,.,TRBJ1-2,.,CASSSSAGPVSRNYGYTF,TGTGCCAGCAGCTCCTCGGCGGGACCGGTGTCTCGTAACTATGGCTACACCTTC
TRBV7-6,.,TRBJ2-5,many,CASSLTHQETQYF,TGTGCCAGCAGCTTAACCCATCAAGAGACCCAGTACTTC
TRBV11-3,.,TRBJ2-7,few,CASSPRAGTGGYEQYF,TGTGCCAGCAGCCCAAGAGCAGGGACCGGGGGATACGAGCAGTACTTC
TRBV12-3/TRBV12-4,TRBD2,TRBJ2-1,.,CASSFGHLAGGLVVEQFF,TGTGCCAGCAGTTTTGGGCATCTAGCGGGGGGCCTTGTGGTTGAGCAGTTCTTC
TRBV7-6,TRBD2,TRBJ2-5,few,CASQLAGDQETQYF,TGTGCCTCTCAACTAGCGGGGGATCAAGAGACCCAGTACTTC
TRBV4-1,.,TRBJ2-3,few,CASSQDGGTDTQYF,TGCGCCAGCAGCCAAGATGGAGGGACAGATACGCAGTATTTT
TRBV7-9,.,TRBJ2-6,.,CASSSSLRAGANVLTF,TGTGCCAGCAGCTCGTCTCTCCGAGCTGGGGCCAACGTCCTGACTTTC
TRBV7-9,.,TRBJ2-7,many,CASSSDRSSYEQYF,TGTGCCAGCAGCTCCGACAGGTCCTCCTACGAGCAGTACTTC
TRBV28,TRBD2,TRBJ2-5,few,CASSTSGGRETQYF,TGTGCCAGCAGTACTAGCGGGGGCAGGGAGACCCAGTACTTC
TRBV28,.,TRBJ1-4,.,CASSGGYSTNEKLFF,TGTGCCAGCAGTGGGGGGTATTCGACTAATGAAAAACTGTTTTTT
TRBV7-2,.,TRBJ1-6,many,CASAPRMGILSPLHF,TGTGCCAGCGCGCCCCGGATGGGGATTCTGTCGCCCCTCCACTTT
TRBV20-1,.,TRBJ1-3,.,CSAQSESGNTIYF,TGCAGTGCCCAATCCGAGTCTGGAAACACCATATATTTT
TRBV2,.,TRBJ1-1,.,CASSDPVNTEAFF,TGTGCCAGCAGTGACCCAGTGAACACTGAAGCTTTCTTT
TRBV12-3/TRBV12-4,.,TRBJ2-3,many,CASSLKRTSTDTQYF,TGTGCCAGCAGCTTAAAACGGACGTCCACAGATACGCAGTATTTT
TRBV4-1,.,TRBJ2-5,.,CASSQGPGLGQETQYF,TGTGCCAGCAGCCAGGGCCCGGGGTTGGGACAAGAGACCCAGTACTTC
TRBV7-2,.,TRBJ2-1,.,CASTPYGEQFF,TGTGCCAGCACCCCGTACGGTGAGCAGTTCTTC
TRBV7-2,TRBD2,TRBJ2-7,.,CASSSQTSGREGEQYF,TGTGCCAGCAGTTCTCAGACTAGCGGGAGGGAAGGCGAGCAGTACTTC
TRBV19,.,TRBJ2-5,few,CASSIVGFGETQYF,TGTGCCAGTAGTATCGTTGGGTTTGGAGAGACCCAGTACTTC
TRBV7-2,.,TRBJ2-7,many,CASSLGLGTYEQYF,TGTGCCAGCAGCTTAGGACTGGGGACCTACGAGCAGTACTTC
TRBV7-6,TRBD2,TRBJ2-3,.,CASSFSGGAGNTQYF,TGTGCCAGCAGCTTTAGCGGGGGGGCTGGAAATACGCAGTATTTT
TRBV7-6,.,TRBJ1-1,few,CASSFTGQRTEAFF,TGTGCCAGCAGCTTCACCGGACAGCGGACTGAAGCTTTCTTT
TRBV5-4,.,TRBJ2-2,.,CASRDYRANTGELFF,TGTGCCAGCAGGGACTACCGCGCGAACACCGGGGAGCTGTTTTTT
TRBV7-8,TRBD1,TRBJ1-5,many,CASSLEGQSSNQPQHF,TGTGCCAGCAGCTTAGAGGGACAGAGTAGCAATCAGCCCCAGCATTTT
TRBV7-6,.,TRBJ1-6,many,CASSLAPGESPLHF,TGTGCCAGCAGCTTAGCCCCCGGGGAATCACCCCTCCACTTT
TRBV7-2,.,TRBJ2-7,.,CASSLRRVSYEQYF,TGTGCCAGCAGCTTACGACGCGTGTCCTACGAGCAGTACTTC
TRBV7-6,.,TRBJ2-1,.,CASSKSYNEQFF,TGTGCCAGCAGCAAATCGTACAATGAGCAGTTCTTC
TRBV7-2,.,TRBJ2-1,.,CASSLETGEQFF,TGTGCCAGCAGCTTAGAGACGGGCGAGCAGTTCTTC
TRBV3-1,TRBD1,TRBJ2-3,once,CASSPRQGALNTQYF,TGTGCCAGCAGCCCCCGACAGGGGGCTTTAAATACGCAGTATTTT
TRBV3-1,TRBD2,TRBJ2-3,few,CASSQWREWSDTQYF,TGTGCCAGCAGCCAATGGCGGGAGTGGTCAGATACGCAGTATTTT
TRBV11-2,TRBD2,TRBJ2-1,.,CASSLDLSSGGPEQFF,TGTGCCAGCAGCTTAGATCTAAGTAGCGGGGGACCTGAGCAGTTCTTC
TRBV10-3,TRBD2,TRBJ2-7,few,CAIRGWTSESWEQYF,TGTGCCATCAGGGGGTGGACTAGCGAGTCCTGGGAGCAGTACTTC
TRBV7-6,.,TRBJ2-7,few,CASSLGGGHAAYEQYF,TGTGCCAGCAGCTTAGGTGGGGGTCACGCGGCCTACGAGCAGTACTTC
TRBV11-3,TRBD2,TRBJ2-3,few,CASSSGLARLGADTQYF,TGTGCCAGCAGCTCCGGACTAGCGAGACTCGGGGCAGATACGCAGTATTTT
TRBV7-8,.,TRBJ2-5,few,CASSLVFSTETQYF,TGTGCCAGCAGCTTAGTTTTTAGTACAGAGACCCAGTACTTC
TRBV7-2,TRBD1,TRBJ2-5,few,CASSVDRGETQYF,TGTGCCAGCAGCGTCGACAGGGGGGAGACCCAGTACTTC
TRBV19,TRBD1,TRBJ1-2,few,CASSIRDRAGYTF,TGTGCCAGTAGTATCCGGGACAGGGCTGGCTACACCTTC
TRBV18,.,TRBJ1-1,.,CATSGLNTEAFF,TGTGCCACCTCCGGGTTGAACACTGAAGCTTTCTTT
TRBV7-2,.,TRBJ2-7,.,CASSSGGQWGYEQYF,TGTGCCAGCAGCTCCGGTGGACAGTGGGGCTACGAGCAGTACTTC
TRBV5-6,TRBD1,TRBJ2-1,.,CASSFVAGGPGQLLNEQFF,TGTGCCAGCAGCTTTGTCGCCGGTGGGCCGGGACAGCTATTGAATGAGCAGTTCTTC
TRBV6-1,TRBD1,TRBJ1-5,.,CASSGPGGGGQPQHF,TGTGCCAGCAGTGGCCCAGGGGGGGGCGGTCAGCCCCAGCATTTT
TRBV7-2,.,TRBJ2-5,few,CASSLFRGETQYF,TGTGCCAGCAGCTTATTTAGGGGGGAGACCCAGTACTTC
TRBV6-5,TRBD1,TRBJ2-1,few,CASSYVDREQTFF,TGTGCCAGCAGTTACGTCGACAGGGAGCAGACGTTCTTC
TRBV7-2,TRBD1,TRBJ1-5,few,CASSDTGEQPQHF,TGTGCCAGCAGCGATACAGGGGAGCAGCCCCAGCATTTT
TRBV2,.,TRBJ1-2,.,CATDRDGNYGYTF,TGTGCCACCGACCGGGACGGCAACTATGGCTACACCTTC
TRBV28,TRBD1,TRBJ1-2,.,CASSPPGQFYGYTF,TGTGCCAGCAGTCCCCCGGGACAGTTTTATGGCTACACCTTC
TRBV27,.,TRBJ2-1,.,CASSSVSGAVNEQFF,TGTGCCAGCAGTTCGGTTTCGGGTGCCGTAAATGAGCAGTTCTTC